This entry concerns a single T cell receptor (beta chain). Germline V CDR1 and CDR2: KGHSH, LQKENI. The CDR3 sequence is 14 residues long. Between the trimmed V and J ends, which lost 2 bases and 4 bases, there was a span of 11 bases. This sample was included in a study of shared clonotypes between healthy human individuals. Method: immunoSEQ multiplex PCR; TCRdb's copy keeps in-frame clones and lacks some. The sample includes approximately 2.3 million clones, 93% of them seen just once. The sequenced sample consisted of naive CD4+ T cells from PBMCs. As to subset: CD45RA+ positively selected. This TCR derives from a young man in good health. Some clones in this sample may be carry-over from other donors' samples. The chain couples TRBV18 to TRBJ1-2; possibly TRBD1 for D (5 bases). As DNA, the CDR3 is TGTGCCAGCTCACCAAACGTGGGGGTCTATGGCTACACCTTC. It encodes CASSPNVGVYGYTF.